This T cell receptor (beta chain) was retrieved from a study of beta chain features in type 1 diabetes. At the level of the study: Age, gender and cell yields were alike across patients and healthy donors. Study-wide findings and caveats: People with Type 1 diabetes carried modestly yet significantly shorter TCRB CDR3s in all four CD4+ subsets. Researchers cautioned that cDNA sequencing could over-represent cells with high TCR expression. Patients showed naive, central memory and Treg TCRB repertoires that appeared more similar than those of healthy donors. Reduced insertions and increased deletions marked VDJ junctions in type 1 diabetes patients.

The entirety of the isolated RNA underwent reverse transcription, so expressed TCRB transcripts were sequenced. Only in-frame clones appear in the TCRdb table, and some are missing; sequencing was by immunoSEQ multiplex PCR. Of about 660,000 clones in the sample, over 12% were seen once. This clone showed up just a few times. What it binds is not known. What was sequenced was naive CD4+ T cells from blood. This receptor was identified in a man younger than 30 with type 1 diabetes.

The CDR3 loop reads CATRLDRLSLYTF. CDR3 sequence (DNA): TGTGCCACCAGGCTAGACAGGTTGAGTCTCTACACCTTC. V gene TRBV15 combines with J gene TRBJ1-2, with a possible D match to TRBD1 (6 bases). Per germline, CDR1 LNHNV and CDR2 YYDKDF (reference sequence). Deletions cut 6 bases from V and 10 bases from J, with 18 bases between. The CDR3 runs 13 residues.